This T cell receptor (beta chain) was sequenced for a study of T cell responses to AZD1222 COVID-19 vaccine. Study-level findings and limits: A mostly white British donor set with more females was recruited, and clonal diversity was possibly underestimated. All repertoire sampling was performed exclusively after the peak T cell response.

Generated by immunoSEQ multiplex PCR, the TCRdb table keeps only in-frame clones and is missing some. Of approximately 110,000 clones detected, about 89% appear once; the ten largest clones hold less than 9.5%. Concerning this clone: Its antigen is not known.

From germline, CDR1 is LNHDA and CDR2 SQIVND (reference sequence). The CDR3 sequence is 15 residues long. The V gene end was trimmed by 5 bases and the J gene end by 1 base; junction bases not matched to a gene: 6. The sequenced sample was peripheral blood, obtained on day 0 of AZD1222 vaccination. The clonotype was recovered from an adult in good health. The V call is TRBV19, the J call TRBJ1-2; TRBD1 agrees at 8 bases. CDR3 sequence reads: CASSDYRGINYGYTF. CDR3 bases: TGTGCCAGTAGTGACTACAGGGGGATTAACTATGGCTACACCTTC.